This T cell receptor (beta chain) was sequenced during a study of somatic mutations in cytotoxic T cells in rheumatoid arthritis. The table came from immunoSEQ multiplex PCR; TCRdb's copy has only in-frame clones and leaves some out. The repertoire includes about 26,000 clones, 82% of them detected once, and roughly 4.9% sits in the top ten. The CDR3 covers 14 residues. This TCR derives from a man aged 50-59 years in good health. V gene TRBV1 combines with J gene TRBJ2-7; the table assigns TRBD2, which was not confirmed against the DNA. TRBV1 is reported as a pseudogene. Source material: CD8+ T cells sorted from blood. Here the CDR3 DNA reads TGCACCAGCAGCCCCTGCCGGGATGACTACGAGCAGTACTTC. It translates to CTSSPCRDDYEQYF.